The 9 T cell receptor beta chains presented below share a single source sample, sequenced in a study of blood T cell repertoires in COVID-19. The assay was immunoSEQ multiplex PCR, and TCRdb's table has in-frame clones only and misses some. Here the sample spans roughly 88,000 clones, just over 90% being singletons. What was sequenced was peripheral blood. These receptors were taken from a woman in her 50s in a cohort sampled during active COVID-19.

The rearrangement links TRBV4-1 to TRBJ2-7, with 8 bases that match TRBD2. CDR3 length equals 16 residues. With 1 base clipped from V and 4 bases from J, the junction kept 9 bases outside the gene matches. Germline CDR1 is MGHRA and CDR2 is YSYEKL. The CDR3 spells CASSQGANGRGYEQYF. The CDR3, as DNA: TGCGCCAGCAGCCAAGGGGCTAACGGGAGGGGTTACGAGCAGTACTTC.

V and J are TRBV2 and TRBJ2-7; 11 bases agree with TRBD1. Germline V gives CDR1 SNHLY, CDR2 FYNNEI. This CDR3 is built from 15 residues. The CDR3 sequence is CGSRTGGRSSYEQYF. The DNA of the CDR3 is TGTGGCTCCCGGACAGGGGGCCGGAGCTCCTACGAGCAGTACTTC.

This clone has a single count. J is TRBJ1-1 and V is TRBV5-4; D might be TRBD1 (5 bases). V lost 9 bases and J 7 bases, leaving 25 bases between the germline ends. The CDR3 is made up of 15 amino acids. CDR1 is SGHNT and CDR2 is YYREEE in the germline V gene (reference sequence). CDR3 amino acids: CATEDIGGVPREAFF. The CDR3 DNA sequence: TGTGCCACCGAAGACATTGGGGGGGTTCCCCGTGAAGCTTTCTTT.

The V call is TRBV6-5, the J call TRBJ1-6; the D is unclear. The CDR3 runs to 14 residues. V was shortened by 7 bases and J by 9 bases, with 16 bases between the two germline ends. CDR1 is MNHEY, CDR2 SVGAGI, per germline. The CDR3 nucleotides are TGTGCCAGCACTACTGAGGGCGGGGTTTCACCCCTCCACTTT. As protein: CASTTEGGVSPLHF.

The chain recombines TRBV6-5 with TRBJ2-7, with D tentatively TRBD1 (7 bases). Germline values: CDR1 MNHEY, CDR2 SVGAGI. Trimming cost V 8 bases and J 4 bases, with 12 bases left between them. There are 12 residues in the CDR3. CDR3 DNA: TGTGCCAGCTCACAGGGGACTTACGAGCAGTACTTC. This sequence encodes CASSQGTYEQYF.

The chain links TRBV3-1 (or the pseudogene TRBV3-2) to TRBJ2-5; D may be TRBD1 (5 bases). The CDR3 is 13 residues long. The V gene's germline CDR1 is LGHDT and CDR2 YNNKEL (reference sequence). V was pared by 4 bases and J by 3 bases, with 9 bases between. The CDR3 reads CASSRTREETQYF. In DNA form, the CDR3 reads TGTGCCAGCAGCCGCACCAGGGAAGAGACCCAGTACTTC.

The chain combines TRBV4-1 with TRBJ2-7; D possibly corresponds to TRBD1 (6 bases). This CDR3 is 15 amino acids long. Trimming removed 5 bases from V and 1 base from J, with 15 bases in between. Germline assignment: CDR1 MGHRA and CDR2 YSYEKL. CDR3 bases: TGCGCCAGCAGCGTGGGTCAGGGGCCTTCCTACGAGCAGTACTTC. It codes for CASSVGQGPSYEQYF.

This clone was seen a single time. The chain has TRBV10-2 and TRBJ2-7, with a possible D match to TRBD1 (6 bases). The V and J ends lost 4 bases and 3 bases respectively, with 10 bases between them. The length of the CDR3 is 13 residues. Per germline, CDR1 WSHSY and CDR2 SAAADI. The CDR3, as DNA: TGCGCCAGCAGTGTAAGGACAGTCTACGAGCAGTACTTC. Protein: CASSVRTVYEQYF.

The CDR3 spells CASSQDGNEQFF. The CDR3 nucleotides are TGTGCCAGCAGCCAAGACGGCAATGAGCAGTTCTTC. The V gene is TRBV3-1 (or the pseudogene TRBV3-2), the J gene TRBJ2-1; no reliable D call. Germline V gene sequence: CDR1 LGHDT, CDR2 YNNKEL (reference sequence). The V and J ends lost 0 bases and 6 bases respectively, with 3 bases between them. The CDR3 consists of 12 residues.